Listed below are T cell receptor beta chains from one sample, sequenced in a study of T cells in Graves' hyperthyroidism and ophthalmopathy. MiXCR was run by TCRdb on the multiplex PCR reads, yielding one entry per CDR3 protein. The data show approximately 610,000 distinct CDR3 sequences, roughly a sixth seen once. The sequencing sample was made of blood. These receptors were collected from a woman between 18 and 30 years old with Graves' hyperthyroidism. The CDR3 runs from the conserved cysteine through the conserved F or W. D genes are given only for firm matches. Expanded clones are given a class, and other clones once, few, many or no size at all.

v_call: TRBV20-1; d_call: -; j_call: TRBJ1-2; clone_size: few; cdr3_nt: TGCAGTGCTCGAGGACCACCGGGTAACTATGGCTACACCTTC; cdr3_aa: CSARGPPGNYGYTF
v_call: TRBV2; d_call: TRBD1; j_call: TRBJ1-6; clone_size: -; cdr3_nt: TGTGCCAGCATTACAGACAGGGGTCATAATTCACCCCTCCACTTT; cdr3_aa: CASITDRGHNSPLHF
v_call: TRBV7-9; d_call: -; j_call: TRBJ1-2; clone_size: -; cdr3_nt: TGTGCCAGCAGCTCCACCCGGACAGCGAACTATGGCTACACCTTC; cdr3_aa: CASSSTRTANYGYTF
v_call: TRBV20-1; d_call: TRBD2; j_call: TRBJ2-7; clone_size: many; cdr3_nt: TGCAGTGCTCTGGGGACTAGCGACTACGAGCAGTACTTC; cdr3_aa: CSALGTSDYEQYF
v_call: TRBV24-1; d_call: -; j_call: TRBJ1-2; clone_size: -; cdr3_nt: TGTGCCACCAGTGACCGCAGGTCCTCTAACTATGGCTACACCTTC; cdr3_aa: CATSDRRSSNYGYTF
v_call: TRBV7-2; d_call: -; j_call: TRBJ2-3; clone_size: many; cdr3_nt: TGTGCCAGCAGCCCCCGCGGGACCCGCACAGATACGCAGTATTTT; cdr3_aa: CASSPRGTRTDTQYF
v_call: TRBV19; d_call: TRBD1; j_call: TRBJ2-2; clone_size: -; cdr3_nt: TGTGCCAGTAGAGAACAGGGGGCAAGGACCGGGGAGCTGTTTTTT; cdr3_aa: CASREQGARTGELFF
v_call: TRBV11-2; d_call: TRBD1; j_call: TRBJ2-4; clone_size: many; cdr3_nt: TGTGCCAGCAGCTTAGAAAGACAGGGGGCCGGAAACATTCAGTACTTC; cdr3_aa: CASSLERQGAGNIQYF
v_call: TRBV7-2; d_call: -; j_call: TRBJ1-1; clone_size: few; cdr3_nt: TGTGCCAGCAGCTTGGTCAGCCTTGAAGCTTTCTTT; cdr3_aa: CASSLVSLEAFF
v_call: TRBV6-1; d_call: TRBD1; j_call: TRBJ2-1; clone_size: -; cdr3_nt: TGTGCCAGCAGTGAATGGGGGCCCGAGGGACAGGGGTCCTACAATGAGCAGTTCTTC; cdr3_aa: CASSEWGPEGQGSYNEQFF
v_call: TRBV7-2; d_call: TRBD2; j_call: TRBJ2-5; clone_size: few; cdr3_nt: TGTGCCAGCAGCTTAGTTGTAGCGGGGGGCTACCAAGAGACCCAGTACTTC; cdr3_aa: CASSLVVAGGYQETQYF
v_call: TRBV30; d_call: -; j_call: TRBJ1-1; clone_size: many; cdr3_nt: TGTGCCTGGATGGCGGAAATGAACACTGAAGCTTTCTTT; cdr3_aa: CAWMAEMNTEAFF
v_call: TRBV12-3/TRBV12-4; d_call: -; j_call: TRBJ2-7; clone_size: many; cdr3_nt: TGTGCCAGCAGTTTCGCGGCTACCTACGAGCAGTACTTC; cdr3_aa: CASSFAATYEQYF
v_call: TRBV7-9; d_call: TRBD1; j_call: TRBJ2-7; clone_size: few; cdr3_nt: TGTGCCAGCAGCTTAGAGGGGGCTTTCTACGAGCAGTACTTC; cdr3_aa: CASSLEGAFYEQYF
v_call: TRBV19; d_call: -; j_call: TRBJ2-1; clone_size: few; cdr3_nt: TGTGCCAGTACCCCGAGGAGCGGTGAGCAGTTCTTC; cdr3_aa: CASTPRSGEQFF
v_call: TRBV24-1; d_call: -; j_call: TRBJ2-2; clone_size: -; cdr3_nt: TGTGCCACCAGTGCCCAGTGGGATCCCGGGGAGCTGTTTTTT; cdr3_aa: CATSAQWDPGELFF
v_call: TRBV18; d_call: -; j_call: TRBJ1-1; clone_size: -; cdr3_nt: TGTGCCAGCTCACCTTCCCTCCCTGAAGCTTTCTTT; cdr3_aa: CASSPSLPEAFF
v_call: TRBV20-1; d_call: TRBD2; j_call: TRBJ2-7; clone_size: many; cdr3_nt: TGCAGTGCCAGACGACTAGCGGGAGGCCTCTACGAGCAGTACTTC; cdr3_aa: CSARRLAGGLYEQYF
v_call: TRBV24-1; d_call: TRBD2; j_call: TRBJ2-1; clone_size: many; cdr3_nt: TGTGCCACCAGTGACCTTCCCTTGGGGGGGGGAAACAATGAGCAGTTCTTC; cdr3_aa: CATSDLPLGGGNNEQFF
v_call: TRBV24-1; d_call: TRBD1; j_call: TRBJ1-2; clone_size: -; cdr3_nt: TGTGCCACCAGTGATTTGACAGGGGATGGAGGCTACACCTTC; cdr3_aa: CATSDLTGDGGYTF
v_call: TRBV13; d_call: TRBD2; j_call: TRBJ2-1; clone_size: many; cdr3_nt: TGTGCCAGCAGCCCGCGGGACTATTCCTCAGCATACAATGAGCAGTTCTTC; cdr3_aa: CASSPRDYSSAYNEQFF
v_call: TRBV11-2; d_call: TRBD2; j_call: TRBJ2-3; clone_size: many; cdr3_nt: TGTGCCAGCAGTCCGTCGAGCGGGACGGGCACAGATACGCAGTATTTT; cdr3_aa: CASSPSSGTGTDTQYF
v_call: TRBV5-1; d_call: TRBD2; j_call: TRBJ2-1; clone_size: many; cdr3_nt: TGTGCCAGCAGCTTAGCGGGAGTAGCCTACAATGAGCAGTTCTTC; cdr3_aa: CASSLAGVAYNEQFF
v_call: TRBV28; d_call: TRBD1; j_call: TRBJ2-7; clone_size: many; cdr3_nt: TGTGCCAGCAGTTTATGGGGACAGGTTATCTACGAGCAGTACTTC; cdr3_aa: CASSLWGQVIYEQYF
v_call: TRBV25-1; d_call: -; j_call: TRBJ2-7; clone_size: -; cdr3_nt: TGTGCCAGCAGTGTCGTCTACGAGCAGTACTTC; cdr3_aa: CASSVVYEQYF
v_call: TRBV6-2/TRBV6-3; d_call: -; j_call: TRBJ2-6; clone_size: many; cdr3_nt: TGTGCCAGCAGTTATTCGAGCTCTGGGGCCAACGTCCTGACTTTC; cdr3_aa: CASSYSSSGANVLTF